The entry that follows covers one T cell receptor beta chain sequence. The entry originates in a study of cytomegalovirus exposure and HLA in healthy donors. PCR involved 60 Vbeta and 13 Jbeta primers. Only in-frame clones appear in the TCRdb table, and some are missing; sequencing was by immunoSEQ multiplex PCR. The sample gives approximately 260,000 clones, 85% to 95% of which show up once; less than 2% is in the top ten. The CDR3 covers 13 residues. V was shortened by 3 bases and J by 7 bases, with 7 bases between the two germline ends. Germline lookup yields CDR1 MNHEY and CDR2 SMNVEV (reference sequence).

The V and J genes are TRBV27 and TRBJ1-6; possible D gene TRBD1, 5 bases. The sequence came from a girl aged 2 to 9 in good health and CMV-seronegative. Sequenced sample: PBMCs. The CDR3 sequence: CASSLWGNSPLHF. The CDR3 DNA sequence: TGTGCCAGCAGTTTGTGGGGCAATTCACCCCTCCACTTT.